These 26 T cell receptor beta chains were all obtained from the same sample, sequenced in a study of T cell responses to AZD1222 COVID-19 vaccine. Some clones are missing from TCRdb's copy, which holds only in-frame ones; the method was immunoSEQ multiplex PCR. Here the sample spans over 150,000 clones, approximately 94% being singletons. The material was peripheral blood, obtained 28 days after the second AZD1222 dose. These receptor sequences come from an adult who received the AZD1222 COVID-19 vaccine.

As DNA, the CDR3 is TGTGCCAGCAGTGCGGTCGTTTACGAGCAGTACTTC. This encodes CASSAVVYEQYF. The chain has TRBV6-2 or TRBV6-3 and TRBJ2-7; unclear D gene. Trimming took 5 bases from V and 4 from J, leaving 9 bases between them. The CDR3 runs 12 residues. CDR1 MNHEY and CDR2 SVGEGT come from the germline V gene.

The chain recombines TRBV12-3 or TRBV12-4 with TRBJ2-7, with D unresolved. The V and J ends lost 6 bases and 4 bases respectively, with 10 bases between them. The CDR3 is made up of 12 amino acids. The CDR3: CASSAGYYEQYF. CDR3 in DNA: TGTGCCAGCAGCGCCGGGTATTACGAGCAGTACTTC.

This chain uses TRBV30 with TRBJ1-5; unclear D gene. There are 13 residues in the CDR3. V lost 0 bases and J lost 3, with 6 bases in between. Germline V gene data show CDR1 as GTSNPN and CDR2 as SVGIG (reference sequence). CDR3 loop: CAWSVRANQPQHF. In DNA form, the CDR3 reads TGTGCCTGGAGTGTACGAGCCAATCAGCCCCAGCATTTT.

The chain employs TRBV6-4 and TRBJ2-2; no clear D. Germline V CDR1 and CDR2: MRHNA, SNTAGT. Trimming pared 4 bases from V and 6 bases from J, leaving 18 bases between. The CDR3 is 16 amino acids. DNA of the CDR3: TGTGCCAGCAGTGCCTCAGGCCCCCGGACCGCCGGGGAGCTGTTTTTT. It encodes CASSASGPRTAGELFF.

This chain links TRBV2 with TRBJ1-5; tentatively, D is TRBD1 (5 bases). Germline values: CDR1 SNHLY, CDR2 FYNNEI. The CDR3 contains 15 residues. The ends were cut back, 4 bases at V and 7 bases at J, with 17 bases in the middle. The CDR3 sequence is CASSVVRGRGQPQHF. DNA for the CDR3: TGTGCCAGCAGTGTGGTTAGGGGACGGGGACAGCCCCAGCATTTT.

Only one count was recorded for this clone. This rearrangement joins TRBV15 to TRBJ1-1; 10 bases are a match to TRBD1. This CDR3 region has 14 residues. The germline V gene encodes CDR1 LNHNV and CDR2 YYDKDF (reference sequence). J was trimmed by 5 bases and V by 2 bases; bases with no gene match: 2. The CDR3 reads CATSRRTGGTEAFF. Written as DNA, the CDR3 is TGTGCCACCAGCAGAAGGACAGGGGGGACTGAAGCTTTCTTT.

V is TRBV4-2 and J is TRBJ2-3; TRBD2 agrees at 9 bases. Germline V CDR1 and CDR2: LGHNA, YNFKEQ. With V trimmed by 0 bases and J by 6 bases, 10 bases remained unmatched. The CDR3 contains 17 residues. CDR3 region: CASSQEIAGATRDTQYF. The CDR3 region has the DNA TGTGCCAGCAGCCAAGAAATAGCGGGGGCCACAAGGGATACGCAGTATTTT.

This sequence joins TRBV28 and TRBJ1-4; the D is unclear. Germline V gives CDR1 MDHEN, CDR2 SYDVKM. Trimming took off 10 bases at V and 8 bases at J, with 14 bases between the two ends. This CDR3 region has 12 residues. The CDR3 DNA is TGTGCCACCATAAAGGGAGGCGAAAAACTGTTTTTT. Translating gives CATIKGGEKLFF. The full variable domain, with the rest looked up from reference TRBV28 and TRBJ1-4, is DVKVTQSSRYLVKRTGEKVFLECVQDMDHENMFWYRQDPGLGLRLIYFSYDVKMKEKGDIPEGYSVSREKKERFSLILESASTNQTSMYLCATIKGGEKLFFGSGTQLSVL.

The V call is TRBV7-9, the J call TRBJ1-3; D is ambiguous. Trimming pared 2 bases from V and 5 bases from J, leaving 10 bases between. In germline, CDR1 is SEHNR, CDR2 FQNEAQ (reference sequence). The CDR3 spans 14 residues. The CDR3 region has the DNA TGTGCCAGCAGCTTAACCGTCTACAGAAACACCATATATTTT. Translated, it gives CASSLTVYRNTIYF.

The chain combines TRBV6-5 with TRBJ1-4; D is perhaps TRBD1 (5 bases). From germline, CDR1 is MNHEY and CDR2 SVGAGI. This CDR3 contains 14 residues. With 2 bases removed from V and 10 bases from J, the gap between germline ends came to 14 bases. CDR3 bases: TGTGCCAGCAGTTACGGGCAGGGAAGGGTAAAACTGTTTTTT. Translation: CASSYGQGRVKLFF.

The CDR3 DNA is TGTGCCAGCAGCGCACCGAAGACAGGGTTAGACACTGAAGCTTTCTTT. Protein sequence: CASSAPKTGLDTEAFF. The genes are TRBV9 and TRBJ1-1; TRBD1 matches 7 bases. The V segment lost 3 bases and the J segment 3 bases; nucleotides outside the gene matches: 11. The V gene's germline CDR1 is SGDLS and CDR2 YYNGEE. This CDR3 is 16 amino acids long. The full variable domain, its missing parts supplied by reference TRBV9 and TRBJ1-1, is DSGVTQTPKHLITATGQRVTLRCSPRSGDLSVYWYQQSLDQGLQFLIQYYNGEERAKGNILERFSAQQFPDLHSELNLSSLELGDSALYFCASSAPKTGLDTEAFFGQGTRLTVV.

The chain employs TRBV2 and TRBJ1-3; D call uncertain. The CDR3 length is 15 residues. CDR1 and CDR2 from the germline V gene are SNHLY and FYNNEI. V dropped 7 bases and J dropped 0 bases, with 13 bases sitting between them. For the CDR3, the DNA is TGTGCCAGCACCCTATCATGGATCTCTGGAAACACCATATATTTT. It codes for CASTLSWISGNTIYF.

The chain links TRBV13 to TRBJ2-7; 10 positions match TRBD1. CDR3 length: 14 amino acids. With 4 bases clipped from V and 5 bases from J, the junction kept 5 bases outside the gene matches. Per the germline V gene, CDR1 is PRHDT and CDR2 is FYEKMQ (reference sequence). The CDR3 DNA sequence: TGTGCCAGCAGCTCGGGACAGGGGTACGACGAGCAGTACTTC. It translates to CASSSGQGYDEQYF.

The CDR3, as DNA: TGCGCCAGCAGCTTGGGTCTAGCGGGGGGGCGACAAGAGACCCAGTACTTC. Translation: CASSLGLAGGRQETQYF. The chain carries TRBV5-1 and TRBJ2-5, with 12 bases identical to TRBD2. This CDR3 is built from 17 residues. J gave up 2 bases and V 0 bases, and 5 bases lay outside the gene matches. Per germline, CDR1 SGHRS and CDR2 YFSETQ.

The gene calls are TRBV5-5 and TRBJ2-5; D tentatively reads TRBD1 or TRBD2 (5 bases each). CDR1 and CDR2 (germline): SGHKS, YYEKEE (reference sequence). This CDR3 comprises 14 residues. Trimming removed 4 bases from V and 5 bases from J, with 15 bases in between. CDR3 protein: CASSLYQGPETQYF. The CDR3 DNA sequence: TGTGCCAGCAGCCTCTACCAGGGACCGGAGACCCAGTACTTC.

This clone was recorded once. The CDR3 region has the DNA TGTGCCAGCTCACGCGGGACGGATAACTATGGCTACACCTTC. Encoded protein: CASSRGTDNYGYTF. The chain has TRBV18 and TRBJ1-2; perhaps TRBD1 as D (5 bases). V dropped 4 bases and J dropped 1 base, with 10 bases sitting between them. CDR3 length: 14 residues. Looked up from germline, CDR1 is KGHSH and CDR2 is LQKENI.

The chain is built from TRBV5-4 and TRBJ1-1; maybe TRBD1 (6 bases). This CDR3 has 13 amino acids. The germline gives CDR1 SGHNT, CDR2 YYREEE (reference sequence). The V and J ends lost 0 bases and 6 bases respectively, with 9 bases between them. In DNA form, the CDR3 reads TGTGCCAGCAGCTTGGTCGGGGGGCCTGAAGCTTTCTTT. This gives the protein CASSLVGGPEAFF.

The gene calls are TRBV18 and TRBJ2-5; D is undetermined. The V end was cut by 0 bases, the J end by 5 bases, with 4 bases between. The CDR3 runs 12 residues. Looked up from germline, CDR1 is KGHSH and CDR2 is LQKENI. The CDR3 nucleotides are TGTGCCAGCTCACCACCGTGGGAGACCCAGTACTTC. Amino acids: CASSPPWETQYF.

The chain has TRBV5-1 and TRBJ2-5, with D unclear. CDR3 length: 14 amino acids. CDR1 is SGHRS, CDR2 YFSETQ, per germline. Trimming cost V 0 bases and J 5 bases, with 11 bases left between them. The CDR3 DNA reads TGCGCCAGCAGCTTGGGCCTCGCCGGGGAGACCCAGTACTTC. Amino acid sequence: CASSLGLAGETQYF.

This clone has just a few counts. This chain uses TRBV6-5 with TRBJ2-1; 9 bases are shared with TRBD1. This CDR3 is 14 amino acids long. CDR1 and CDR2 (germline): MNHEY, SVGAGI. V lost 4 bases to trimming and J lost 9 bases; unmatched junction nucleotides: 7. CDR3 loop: CASSWDRVGREQFF. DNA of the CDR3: TGTGCCAGCAGTTGGGACAGGGTGGGGCGTGAGCAGTTCTTC.

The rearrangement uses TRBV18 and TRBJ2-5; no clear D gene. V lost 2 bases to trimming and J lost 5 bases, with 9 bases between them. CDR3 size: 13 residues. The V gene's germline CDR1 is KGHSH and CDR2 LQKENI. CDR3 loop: CASSPGSAETQYF. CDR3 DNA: TGTGCCAGCTCACCAGGATCAGCGGAGACCCAGTACTTC.

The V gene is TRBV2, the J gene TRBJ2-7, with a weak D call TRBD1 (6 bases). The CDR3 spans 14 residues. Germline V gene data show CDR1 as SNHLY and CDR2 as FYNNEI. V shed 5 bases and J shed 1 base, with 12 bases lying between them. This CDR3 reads CASSISGVSYEQYF. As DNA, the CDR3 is TGTGCCAGCAGTATTTCAGGGGTTTCCTACGAGCAGTACTTC.

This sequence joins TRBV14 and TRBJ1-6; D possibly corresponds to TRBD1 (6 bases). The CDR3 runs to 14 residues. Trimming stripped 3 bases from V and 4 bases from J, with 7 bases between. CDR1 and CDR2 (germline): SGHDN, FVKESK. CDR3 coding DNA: TGTGCCAGCAGCCAGGGGGCGTATAATTCACCCCTCCACTTT. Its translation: CASSQGAYNSPLHF.

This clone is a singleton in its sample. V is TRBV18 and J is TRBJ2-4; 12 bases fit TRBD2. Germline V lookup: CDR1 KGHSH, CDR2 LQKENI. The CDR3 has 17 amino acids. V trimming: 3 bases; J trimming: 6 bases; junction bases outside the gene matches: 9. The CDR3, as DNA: TGTGCCAGCTCACCGCCGCTAGCGGGGGGGCCGGGAAACATTCAGTACTTC. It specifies CASSPPLAGGPGNIQYF.

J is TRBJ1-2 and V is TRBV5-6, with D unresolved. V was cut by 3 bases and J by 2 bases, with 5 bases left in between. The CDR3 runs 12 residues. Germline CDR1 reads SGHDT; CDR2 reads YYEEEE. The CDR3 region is CASSSPNYGYTF. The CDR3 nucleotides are TGTGCCAGCAGCTCCCCGAACTATGGCTACACCTTC. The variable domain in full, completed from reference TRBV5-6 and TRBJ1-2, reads DAGVTQSPTHLIKTRGQQVTLRCSPKSGHDTVSWYQQALGQGPQFIFQYYEEEERQRGNFPDRFSGHQFPNYSSELNVNALLLGDSALYLCASSSPNYGYTFGSGTRLTVV.

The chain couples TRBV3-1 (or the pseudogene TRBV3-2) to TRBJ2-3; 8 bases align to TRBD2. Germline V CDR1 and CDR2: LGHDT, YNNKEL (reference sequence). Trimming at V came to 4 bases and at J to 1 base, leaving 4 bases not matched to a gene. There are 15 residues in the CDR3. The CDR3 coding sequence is TGTGCCAGCAGCCCCCGGGGGGGCGGCACAGATACGCAGTATTTT. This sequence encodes CASSPRGGGTDTQYF.